Sequencing of this TCR beta chain was carried out in a study of CD8 T cells in ankylosing spondylitis. Quantitative molecular-barcoded 5'-RACE generated the TCR beta libraries. MiXCR, applied by TCRdb to the 5' RACE reads, yields one record per CDR3 protein. The sample carries a few hundred thousand distinct CDR3 sequences, approximately 20% recorded once. Turning to this clonotype: Antigen specificity is unknown.

Whole-study results and caveats: In ankylosing spondylitis blood, a motif of seven to nine highly homologous TCR beta variants appeared characteristic. Earlier work had already found some motif variants in reactive arthritis synovial fluid and blood.

The sample taken for sequencing was blood, either unsorted or a sorted T cell fraction (not recorded which). The source of this sequence is a male donor with ankylosing spondylitis.

The CDR3 sequence: CASTPGQAAPPYNEQFF. Here the CDR3 DNA reads TGTGCCAGCACGCCGGGACAGGCTGCTCCCCCCTACAATGAGCAGTTCTTC. The J gene is TRBJ2-1, the V gene TRBV7-9; TRBD1 aligns across 8 bases. The CDR3 is made up of 17 amino acids. With 7 bases clipped from V and 2 bases from J, the junction kept 13 bases outside the gene matches. Germline values: CDR1 SEHNR, CDR2 FQNEAQ (reference sequence). The full variable domain, completed using reference TRBV7-9 and TRBJ2-1, is DTGVSQNPRHKITKRGQNVTFRCDPISEHNRLYWYRQTLGQGPEFLTYFQNEAQLEKSRLLSDRFSAERPKGSFSTLEIQRTEQGDSAMYLCASTPGQAAPPYNEQFFGPGTRLTVL.